The 20 T cell receptor beta chains in this list originate from one sample, sequenced in a study of post-analysis software for immune sequencing data. Their specific antigens are unknown. Study conclusions and caveats: Included in a set of roughly five TRBV segments more frequent in patients than controls were TRBV5-6, TRBV5-1 and TRBV20-1.

TCR beta cDNA libraries included unique molecular identifiers. TCRdb redid the calling of the PCR reads with MiXCR, one entry per CDR3 protein. The table has 750,000 to 900,000 distinct CDR3 sequences, around 42% seen once. The sequencing input was blood. The receptors were sampled from a girl under 18 with multiple sclerosis.

The genes are TRBV20-1 and TRBJ2-1; perhaps TRBD2 as D (6 bases). The CDR3 spans 12 residues. Trimming removed 6 bases from V and 3 bases from J, with 9 bases in between. CDR1 is DFQATT and CDR2 is SNEGSKA in the germline V gene (reference sequence). The CDR3 coding sequence is TGCAGTGCCCCGGGACTCTACAATGAGCAGTTCTTC. It yields the protein CSAPGLYNEQFF.

The V gene is TRBV7-2, the J gene TRBJ2-7; the D gene is possibly TRBD2 (6 bases). V gave up 5 bases and J gave up 1 base, with 18 bases separating them. Germline-derived CDR1 and CDR2 are SGHTA and FQGNSA. The CDR3 has 16 residues. CDR3 protein: CASSPHVGGVSYEQYF. CDR3 DNA: TGTGCCAGCAGCCCCCACGTAGGCGGGGTTTCCTACGAGCAGTACTTC.

The chain couples TRBV7-6 to TRBJ1-1, with D possibly being TRBD1 (6 bases). The CDR3 covers 17 residues. Deletions cut 5 bases from V and 0 bases from J, with 19 bases between. Germline V gene data show CDR1 as SGHVS and CDR2 as FNYEAQ. CDR3: CASSLGWRRGMNTEAFF. In nucleotides, the CDR3 is TGTGCCAGCAGCCTCGGGTGGCGCAGGGGCATGAACACTGAAGCTTTCTTT.

This clonotype has a handful of counts. This sequence joins TRBV5-1 and TRBJ2-1; D is possibly TRBD2 (7 bases). The CDR3 contains 18 residues. Germline CDR1 is SGHRS and CDR2 is YFSETQ. V dropped 0 bases and J dropped 0 bases, with 16 bases sitting between them. The CDR3 loop reads CASSLAQGGGSSYNEQFF. The CDR3 DNA sequence: TGCGCCAGCAGCTTGGCTCAGGGCGGGGGCAGCTCCTACAATGAGCAGTTCTTC. The variable domain in full, with the rest retrieved from reference TRBV5-1 and TRBJ2-1, is KAGVTQTPRYLIKTRGQQVTLSCSPISGHRSVSWYQQTPGQGLQFLFEYFSETQRNKGNFPGRFSGRQFSNSRSEMNVSTLELGDSALYLCASSLAQGGGSSYNEQFFGPGTRLTVL.

The chain carries TRBV13 and TRBJ2-3; weak D call: TRBD2 (6 bases). Looked up from germline, CDR1 is PRHDT and CDR2 is FYEKMQ (reference sequence). Trimming took 4 bases from V and 9 from J, leaving 11 bases between them. The CDR3 is 12 amino acids. CDR3 sequence reads: CASSSGAGTQYF. CDR3 DNA sequence: TGTGCCAGCAGCTCGGGTGCGGGGACGCAGTATTTT.

The chain recombines TRBV12-3 or TRBV12-4 with TRBJ2-7; TRBD1 matches 8 bases. The V and J ends lost 5 bases and 2 bases, in that order; junction bases with no gene match: 8. This CDR3 has 15 residues. CDR3 protein: CASSPSPTGAYEQYF. DNA for the CDR3: TGTGCCAGCAGTCCCTCCCCGACAGGGGCCTACGAGCAGTACTTC.

This chain uses TRBV28 with TRBJ2-7; D is perhaps TRBD1 or TRBD2 (5 bases each). Germline CDR1 reads MDHEN; CDR2 reads SYDVKM. V lost 6 bases and J lost 3, with 18 bases in between. This CDR3 is built from 15 residues. This CDR3 reads CASSPTGRGFYEQYF. For the CDR3, the DNA is TGTGCCAGCAGCCCTACAGGTCGAGGGTTCTACGAGCAGTACTTC.

CDR3 DNA sequence: TGTGCCAGCAGCCTAGAGGGCCCTGGCGTTGGGGATACGCAGTATTTT. This gives the protein CASSLEGPGVGDTQYF. The chain employs TRBV9 and TRBJ2-3, with TRBD2 as a possible D gene (5 bases). Germline CDR1 is SGDLS and CDR2 is YYNGEE. CDR3 length equals 16 residues. The V and J ends lost 4 bases and 6 bases respectively, with 21 bases between them.

The chain is built from TRBV12-3 or TRBV12-4 and TRBJ2-1; D gene ambiguous. The V end lost 8 bases, the J end lost 10 bases, and 15 bases lay between the germline ends. CDR3 length equals 12 residues. The CDR3 region has the DNA TGTGCCAGCTCCCCCTCGGCTTGGGAGCAGTTCTTC. Translating gives CASSPSAWEQFF.

The J gene is TRBJ1-1, the V gene TRBV5-1, with D perhaps TRBD1 (5 bases). The CDR3 has 14 residues. CDR1 and CDR2 from the germline V gene are SGHRS and YFSETQ. Trimming shortened V by 2 bases and J by 6 bases, and 14 bases separated the two germline ends. The CDR3 coding sequence is TGCGCCAGCAGCTTAAAGCAGGGACTCGCTGAAGCTTTCTTT. This gives the protein CASSLKQGLAEAFF.

This clonotype was counted ten times or more. CDR3 region: CASSPGQYSYEQYF. As DNA, the CDR3 is TGTGCCAGCAGCCCCGGACAGTACTCCTACGAGCAGTACTTC. The V call is TRBV7-3, the J call TRBJ2-7; D may be TRBD1 (6 bases). The CDR3 consists of 14 residues. V shed 5 bases and J shed 0 bases, with 11 bases lying between them. Germline loops: CDR1 SGHTA, CDR2 FQGTGA.

In this sample, this clonotype turned up a few times. V usage is TRBV29-1 and J usage is TRBJ2-7; D may be TRBD2 (5 bases). The germline V and J ends were trimmed by 6 bases and 5 bases, with 11 bases remaining between them. The CDR3 is 11 amino acids. Germline V gene sequence: CDR1 SQVTM, CDR2 ANQGSEA. The CDR3 DNA is TGCAGCGTCGCTACGGAGGACGAGCAGTACTTC. Protein sequence: CSVATEDEQYF.

This clonotype showed up just a few times. The chain employs TRBV6-1 and TRBJ2-5; TRBD1 agrees at 8 bases. The length of the CDR3 is 15 residues. The germline CDR1 and CDR2 sequences are MNHNS and SASEGT. J gave up 2 bases and V 6 bases, and 8 bases lay outside the gene matches. The CDR3 reads CASSARDRPQETQYF. CDR3 sequence (DNA): TGTGCCAGCAGCGCACGGGACAGGCCTCAAGAGACCCAGTACTTC.

The CDR3 DNA reads as TGTGCCAGCAGTTTATCCCGACAGAAATACGAGCAGTACTTC. Residues: CASSLSRQKYEQYF. V and J are TRBV27 and TRBJ2-7; TRBD1 might be the D (5 bases). V was cut by 0 bases and J by 4 bases, with 10 bases left in between. The germline V gene encodes CDR1 MNHEY and CDR2 SMNVEV (reference sequence). There are 14 residues in the CDR3.

The chain carries TRBV28 and TRBJ2-5; maybe TRBD2 (6 bases). Germline V gene data show CDR1 as MDHEN and CDR2 as SYDVKM. The CDR3 consists of 14 residues. V was trimmed by 6 bases and J by 3 bases, leaving 14 bases between them. The CDR3 coding sequence is TGTGCCAGCAGCGAGCGGGCGATAAAAGAGACCCAGTACTTC. As protein: CASSERAIKETQYF.

The rearrangement joins TRBV3-1 to TRBJ2-7; 8 bases align to TRBD2. CDR3 length equals 15 residues. Germline V gene sequence: CDR1 LGHDT, CDR2 YNNKEL (reference sequence). V trimming: 4 bases; J trimming: 6 bases; junction bases outside the gene matches: 11. The chain's CDR3 is CASSPLAGRFGEQYF. CDR3 in DNA: TGTGCCAGCAGCCCTTTAGCGGGACGATTTGGCGAGCAGTACTTC.

In its sample, this clonotype was seen a few times. V is TRBV6-5 and J is TRBJ1-1; no reliable D call. V was pared by 7 bases and J by 1 base, with 4 bases between. CDR3 length: 11 residues. Per the germline V gene, CDR1 is MNHEY and CDR2 is SVGAGI. As DNA, the CDR3 is TGTGCCAGCACAGCGAACACTGAAGCTTTCTTT. This sequence encodes CASTANTEAFF.

This clonotype was observed a handful of times. The chain joins TRBV28 to TRBJ2-5; 7 bases fit TRBD1. CDR1 MDHEN and CDR2 SYDVKM come from the germline V gene. Germline trimming cut 10 bases from V and 6 bases from J; bases unmatched to any gene: 11. This CDR3 has 13 residues. CDR3 coding DNA: TGTGCCACCTCAGCAGACAGGGCGCAGACCCAGTACTTC. This translates into CATSADRAQTQYF.

The chain combines TRBV29-1 with TRBJ2-1; D ambiguous. V lost 4 bases and J lost 8, with 12 bases in between. The germline V gene has CDR1 SQVTM and CDR2 ANQGSEA. This CDR3 is built from 12 residues. CDR3 region: CSVVSLVDEQFF. CDR3 bases: TGCAGCGTTGTTTCTCTAGTGGATGAGCAGTTCTTC.

The V and J genes are TRBV12-3 or TRBV12-4 and TRBJ2-1; D unclear. V lost 8 bases to trimming and J lost 4 bases, with 12 bases between them. This CDR3 spans 13 amino acids. CDR3 sequence: CASSVGRYNEQFF. The CDR3 bases are TGTGCCAGCTCAGTCGGACGGTACAATGAGCAGTTCTTC.